The sequence of this T cell receptor beta chain was determined in a study of blood T cell repertoires in COVID-19. Study overall: Sites across the United States, Italy and Spain contributed samples from acute and convalescent COVID-19. The cDNA or gDNA used as material had been derived from T cells, B-cell-depleted T cells, or PBMCs.

Those who participated ranged in age from roughly 18 to 89 years and resided in 20 to 30 US areas. Authors' processing steps: How many nucleated cells were present was estimated from reference gene primer amplification. Sequencing used immunoSEQ multiplex PCR; TCRdb keeps in-frame clones, though not all of them. The DNA was the basis for D and trimming; V, J and clone size are from that table. The repertoire consists of roughly 380,000 clones, with around 87% occurring once and the leading ten covering 1.3%. CDR1 and CDR2 (germline): MNHEY, SMNVEV (reference sequence). V trimming: 7 bases; J trimming: 7 bases; junction bases outside the gene matches: 11. The CDR3 is made up of 15 amino acids.

The TCR was taken from a man aged 25-45 years who had recovered from COVID-19. The V gene is TRBV27, the J gene TRBJ2-1, with TRBD1 matching 9 bases. The sample taken for sequencing was PBMCs or T cells enriched from blood (not recorded which). CDR3 in DNA: TGTGCCAGCAAGTTGGAGACAGGGGGTGGGAATGAGCAGTTCTTC. This translates into CASKLETGGGNEQFF.